This entry lists 11 T cell receptor beta chains sequenced from one sample in a study of blood T cell repertoires in COVID-19. Measured with immunoSEQ multiplex PCR; TCRdb has only the in-frame clones, and not every one. The sample consists of 130,000 to 150,000 clones, 78% of them appearing once. Material for sequencing was peripheral blood. These receptor sequences come from a woman in her fifties or sixties with acute or convalescent COVID-19.

This clone was counted between two and nine times. The rearrangement links TRBV21-1 to TRBJ1-1; the table names TRBD1, a call not compared with the DNA. TRBV21-1 is a known pseudogene. CDR3 size: 14 residues. CDR3 region: CASSPGPPGQIPFF. The CDR3 DNA follows: TGTGCCAGCAGCCCGGGACCCCCGGGACAGATTCCTTTCTTT.

The chain recombines TRBV5-5 with TRBJ2-7; 8 bases align to TRBD1. CDR1 is SGHKS, CDR2 YYEKEE, per germline (reference sequence). The CDR3 is made up of 13 amino acids. Unmatched junction bases numbered 3, after V lost 4 bases and J lost 3 bases. In nucleotides, the CDR3 is TGTGCCAGCAGCGAAACAGGGGGCTACGAGCAGTACTTC. Translated, it gives CASSETGGYEQYF.

The chain carries TRBV7-9 and TRBJ2-7; 8 positions agree with TRBD2. In germline, CDR1 is SEHNR, CDR2 FQNEAQ (reference sequence). Unmatched junction bases numbered 14, after V lost 4 bases and J lost 3 bases. The CDR3 length is 17 residues. The CDR3 coding sequence is TGTGCCAGCAGCTCCCGGGGTAGCGGGATCCAGGACTACGAGCAGTACTTC. Its translation: CASSSRGSGIQDYEQYF.

The chain recombines TRBV5-6 with TRBJ2-7, with TRBD1 matching over 7 bases. The CDR3 runs 15 residues. V shed 4 bases and J 3 bases; nucleotides not matched to a gene: 10. From germline, CDR1 is SGHDT and CDR2 YYEEEE. As DNA, the CDR3 is TGTGCCAGCAGCCCCGGGACAGTCCCCAACTACGAGCAGTACTTC. Translating it yields CASSPGTVPNYEQYF. Combining the CDR3 with reference TRBV5-6 and TRBJ2-7 gives the whole variable domain DAGVTQSPTHLIKTRGQQVTLRCSPKSGHDTVSWYQQALGQGPQFIFQYYEEEERQRGNFPDRFSGHQFPNYSSELNVNALLLGDSALYLCASSPGTVPNYEQYFGPGTRLTVT.

This chain links TRBV30 with TRBJ2-2; perhaps TRBD2 as D (5 bases). Trimming took 4 bases from V and 7 from J, leaving 16 bases between them. This CDR3 has 14 residues. CDR1 is GTSNPN and CDR2 is SVGIG in the germline V gene (reference sequence). Written as DNA, the CDR3 is TGTGCCTGGACCAGCGGCTCCTGGGGCGGGGAGCTGTTTTTT. This encodes CAWTSGSWGGELFF. Together with reference TRBV30 and TRBJ2-2, the CDR3 gives the full variable domain: SQTIHQWPATLVQPVGSPLSLECTVEGTSNPNLYWYRQAAGRGLQLLFYSVGIGQISSEVPQNLSASRPQDRQFILSSKKLLLSDSGFYLCAWTSGSWGGELFFGEGSRLTVL.

The gene calls are TRBV6-5 and TRBJ2-7, with 9 nucleotides matching TRBD1. With 4 bases clipped from V and 4 bases from J, the junction kept 5 bases outside the gene matches. The germline CDR1 and CDR2 sequences are MNHEY and SVGAGI. This CDR3 has 14 residues. The CDR3 coding sequence is TGTGCCAGCAGTTCCGGGACAGGGTTATACGAGCAGTACTTC. It is translated as CASSSGTGLYEQYF.

The chain couples TRBV3-1 (or the pseudogene TRBV3-2) to TRBJ2-1; TRBD2 aligns across 9 bases. Germline CDR1 is LGHDT and CDR2 is YNNKEL (reference sequence). This CDR3 spans 15 amino acids. The V and J ends lost 1 base and 9 bases, in that order; junction bases with no gene match: 7. The CDR3 spells CASSQGGRAYGEQFF. The CDR3 nucleotides read TGTGCCAGCAGCCAAGGCGGGAGGGCCTACGGTGAGCAGTTCTTC.

As DNA, the CDR3 is TGTGCCTGGAGTGTCCGAGCAACTAATGAAAAACTGTTTTTT. Translating gives CAWSVRATNEKLFF. The rearrangement uses TRBV30 and TRBJ1-4, with D unresolved. This CDR3 region has 14 residues. The V gene lost 0 bases and the J gene lost 0 bases, with 5 bases spanning the gap. Per the germline V gene, CDR1 is GTSNPN and CDR2 is SVGIG (reference sequence).

The chain links TRBV28 to TRBJ1-2, with TRBD1 as a possible D gene (6 bases). Germline-derived CDR1 and CDR2 are MDHEN and SYDVKM. This CDR3 is 14 amino acids long. Trimming removed 2 bases from V and 1 base from J, with 8 bases in between. CDR3 DNA sequence: TGTGCCAGCAGTTTACAGGGGATTAACTATGGCTACACCTTC. As protein: CASSLQGINYGYTF.

This sequence joins TRBV7-2 and TRBJ2-7; 13 nucleotides align to TRBD2. The J segment lost 2 bases and the V segment lost 10 bases, leaving 5 bases of the junction unmatched. The CDR3 extends over 14 amino acids. CDR1 and CDR2 from the germline V gene are SGHTA and FQGNSA. This chain's CDR3 is CATRLAGGPYEQYF. In DNA, the CDR3 is TGTGCCACCCGACTAGCGGGAGGCCCCTACGAGCAGTACTTC.

The chain joins TRBV7-9 to TRBJ2-1; 9 bases are a match to TRBD2. V lost 3 bases to trimming and J lost 6 bases; unmatched junction nucleotides: 0. The CDR3 extends over 13 amino acids. CDR1 and CDR2 from the germline V gene are SEHNR and FQNEAQ (reference sequence). The CDR3 spells CASSFSGSNEQFF. In DNA form, the CDR3 reads TGTGCCAGCAGCTTTAGCGGGAGCAATGAGCAGTTCTTC.